Listed here are 21 T cell receptor beta chains from one sample, sequenced in a study of blood T cell repertoires in COVID-19. Generated by immunoSEQ multiplex PCR, the TCRdb table keeps only in-frame clones and is missing some. Among about 270,000 clones listed, approximately 86% were seen once. The sample consisted of peripheral blood. These receptors originate from a man aged 35 to 55 who had recovered from COVID-19.

This chain uses TRBV27 with TRBJ1-2; tentatively, D is TRBD1 (5 bases). Germline V CDR1 and CDR2: MNHEY, SMNVEV (reference sequence). This CDR3 spans 15 amino acids. V lost 4 bases to trimming and J lost 8 bases, with 20 bases between them. CDR3 bases: TGTGCCAGCAGTTCGCAAGGACATATCGGGCGGGGCTACACCTTC. It specifies CASSSQGHIGRGYTF.

V and J are TRBV30 and TRBJ1-6; D remains unclear. The germline V gene encodes CDR1 GTSNPN and CDR2 SVGIG (reference sequence). V gave up 3 bases and J gave up 4 bases, with 10 bases separating them. This CDR3 is built from 14 residues. The CDR3 spells CAWSEALYNSPLHF. Here the CDR3 DNA reads TGTGCCTGGAGCGAGGCCCTTTATAATTCACCCCTCCACTTT.

The rearrangement uses TRBV6-2 or TRBV6-3 and TRBJ2-2; a possible D gene is TRBD2 (6 bases). V was shortened by 6 bases and J by 3 bases, with 20 bases between the two germline ends. Germline V gene lookup returns CDR1 MNHEY and CDR2 SVGEGT. This CDR3 is built from 17 residues. The CDR3 bases are TGTGCCAGCAGCATACTAGGCGGGGAGCCGTACACCGGGGAGCTGTTTTTT. It yields the protein CASSILGGEPYTGELFF.

The gene calls are TRBV5-8 and TRBJ1-5, with a tentative D call TRBD1 (6 bases). This CDR3 has 15 residues. The V end was cut by 4 bases, the J end by 3 bases, with 14 bases between. Germline-derived CDR1 and CDR2 are SGHTS and YDEGEE. The CDR3 sequence: CASSPGQITNQPQHF. The CDR3 region has the DNA TGTGCCAGCAGCCCCGGACAGATCACCAATCAGCCCCAGCATTTT.

The rearrangement joins TRBV3-1 (or the pseudogene TRBV3-2) to TRBJ1-2; TRBD1 might be the D (5 bases). Germline V gene lookup returns CDR1 LGHDT and CDR2 YNNKEL (reference sequence). V was pared by 4 bases and J by 7 bases, with 13 bases between. The CDR3 consists of 13 residues. This CDR3 reads CASSRDGRGGYTF. The CDR3 DNA reads TGTGCCAGCAGCCGGGACGGGAGGGGTGGCTACACCTTC.

The DNA of the CDR3 is TGTGCCAGCAGCCAAGGGCAGGGGGCTCGGGAGCAGTACTTC. Translated: CASSQGQGAREQYF. J is TRBJ2-7 and V is TRBV3-1 (or the pseudogene TRBV3-2); TRBD1 aligns across 8 bases. CDR1 and CDR2 from the germline V gene are LGHDT and YNNKEL (reference sequence). V gave up 1 base and J gave up 7 bases; unmatched junction bases: 6. The CDR3 loop spans 14 amino acids.

The rearrangement links TRBV5-1 to TRBJ2-5; no firm D call. The CDR3 is 15 amino acids. The germline V and J ends were trimmed by 0 bases and 5 bases, with 14 bases remaining between them. The V gene's germline CDR1 is SGHRS and CDR2 YFSETQ. The CDR3 sequence is CASSLAGYQSETQYF. In DNA, the CDR3 is TGCGCCAGCAGCTTGGCCGGTTACCAATCGGAGACCCAGTACTTC.

This clone was counted a few times. This sequence joins TRBV27 and TRBJ2-7, with 7 bases fitting TRBD2. The CDR3 has 15 amino acids. Unmatched junction bases numbered 6, after V lost 1 base and J lost 3 bases. Germline V gene lookup returns CDR1 MNHEY and CDR2 SMNVEV (reference sequence). The CDR3 DNA reads TGTGCCAGCAGTTTATATCCTAGCGGAGTCTACGAGCAGTACTTC. This encodes CASSLYPSGVYEQYF.

The chain carries TRBV7-9 and TRBJ2-5; D not resolved. Trimming stripped 2 bases from V and 4 bases from J, with 8 bases between. The CDR3 length is 13 residues. Germline V gives CDR1 SEHNR, CDR2 FQNEAQ (reference sequence). This CDR3 is CASSLIVVETQYF. For the CDR3, the DNA is TGTGCCAGCAGCTTAATAGTGGTAGAGACCCAGTACTTC.

This clone was recorded once. The CDR3 DNA sequence: TGTGCCAGCAGCTTAGACGACAGAAGTGTGAACACTGAAGCTTTCTTT. Translating it yields CASSLDDRSVNTEAFF. This chain uses TRBV7-2 with TRBJ1-1; perhaps TRBD1 as D (5 bases). Trimming stripped 1 base from V and 0 bases from J, with 12 bases between. The CDR3 contains 16 residues. CDR1 is SGHTA and CDR2 is FQGNSA in the germline V gene.

This clone was counted once. This chain connects TRBV6-5 to TRBJ1-1; TRBD1 might be the D (6 bases). CDR1 and CDR2 from the germline V gene are MNHEY and SVGAGI. Trimming pared 6 bases from V and 5 bases from J, leaving 16 bases between. The length of the CDR3 is 14 residues. CDR3 nucleotides: TGTGCCAGCAGACGCCTAGGGGGTCGTACTGAAGCTTTCTTT. Translating gives CASRRLGGRTEAFF.

The chain carries TRBV6-7 and TRBJ1-2, with TRBD1 matching over 9 bases. TRBV6-7 is reported as an ORF; its role is uncertain. The CDR3 spans 17 residues. Trimming cost V 2 bases and J 6 bases; bases outside gene matches: 13. The CDR3 spells CASSYPWGDRGSNGYTF. DNA for the CDR3: TGTGCCAGCAGTTACCCCTGGGGCGACAGGGGGTCGAATGGCTACACCTTC.

The chain links TRBV6-5 to TRBJ2-2; 8 nucleotides align to TRBD2. The CDR3 is made up of 15 amino acids. The V gene end was trimmed by 8 bases and the J gene end by 0 bases; junction bases not matched to a gene: 5. Germline V gives CDR1 MNHEY, CDR2 SVGAGI. In DNA, the CDR3 is TGTGCCAGCTGCGGCGGGGGGTCGAACACCGGGGAGCTGTTTTTT. Translation: CASCGGGSNTGELFF.

Only a few counts were recorded for this clone. The V gene is TRBV19, the J gene TRBJ1-5, with 11 nucleotides matching TRBD1. The CDR3 contains 19 residues. Trimming took 7 bases from V and 5 from J; bases not matched to a gene: 19. Germline V gene data show CDR1 as LNHDA and CDR2 as SQIVND (reference sequence). The CDR3 reads CASTQNFGIGTGGYQPQHF. The CDR3 bases are TGTGCCAGTACCCAAAATTTTGGAATCGGGACAGGGGGTTATCAGCCCCAGCATTTT.

The rearrangement uses TRBV9 and TRBJ2-7; D remains unclear. Germline V gene data show CDR1 as SGDLS and CDR2 as YYNGEE. V was trimmed by 3 bases and J by 6 bases, leaving 13 bases between them. The CDR3 loop spans 13 amino acids. CDR3 coding DNA: TGTGCCAGCAGCGCCCGGCTTCGAGGCGAGCAGTACTTC. It specifies CASSARLRGEQYF.

The gene calls are TRBV4-1 and TRBJ2-1; 8 nucleotides line up with TRBD1. The CDR3 consists of 14 residues. Germline V gene sequence: CDR1 MGHRA, CDR2 YSYEKL. V shed 8 bases and J 5 bases; nucleotides not matched to a gene: 8. The CDR3, as DNA: TGCGCCAGCGAAGACGACAGGGGCAACAATGAGCAGTTCTTC. It encodes CASEDDRGNNEQFF.

Written as DNA, the CDR3 is TGTGCCAGCAGTCCTCTCGCGGGGGCCCCCACAGATACGCAGTATTTT. Protein product: CASSPLAGAPTDTQYF. The V call is TRBV2, the J call TRBJ2-3, with a possible D match to TRBD2 (7 bases). V lost 5 bases, J lost 2 bases, and 17 bases lay in between. The germline CDR1 and CDR2 sequences are SNHLY and FYNNEI. This CDR3 region has 16 residues.

The CDR3 sequence: CASSQGAGESQPQHF. The CDR3 nucleotides are TGTGCCAGCAGCCAAGGGGCAGGGGAGAGTCAGCCCCAGCATTTT. This chain uses TRBV4-2 with TRBJ1-5; maybe TRBD1 (6 bases). Trimming cost V 1 base and J 6 bases, with 13 bases left between them. The V gene's germline CDR1 is LGHNA and CDR2 YNFKEQ. CDR3 length: 15 amino acids.

This chain links TRBV18 with TRBJ1-1, with TRBD1 matching 9 bases. The CDR3 sequence is 16 residues long. Germline V gives CDR1 KGHSH, CDR2 LQKENI. The trim removed 6 bases at V and 0 bases at J, leaving 8 bases unmatched. This CDR3 reads CASSRRQGVMNTEAFF. DNA for the CDR3: TGTGCCAGCTCCCGTAGACAGGGGGTAATGAACACTGAAGCTTTCTTT.

J is TRBJ2-1 and V is TRBV7-3; 12 bases align to TRBD2. CDR1 SGHTA and CDR2 FQGTGA come from the germline V gene. V gave up 1 base and J gave up 3 bases; unmatched junction bases: 4. This CDR3 has 17 residues. The CDR3: CASSLRTSGIDYNEQFF. The DNA of the CDR3 is TGTGCCAGCAGCTTAAGGACTAGCGGGATCGACTACAATGAGCAGTTCTTC.

In this sample, this clone turned up many times. CDR3 region: CASSLVASPYEQYF. Written as DNA, the CDR3 is TGTGCCAGCAGCTTAGTAGCATCCCCCTACGAGCAGTACTTC. J is TRBJ2-7 and V is TRBV7-2; D remains unclear. Germline lookup yields CDR1 SGHTA and CDR2 FQGNSA. The CDR3 sequence is 14 residues long. Trimming left V 1 base short and J 2 bases short, with 9 bases between.